One TCR beta chain is described in this entry. From the PCR reads, TCRdb called clonotypes with MiXCR, one entry per CDR3 protein. The repertoire holds nearly 20,000 distinct CDR3 sequences, with 40% as singletons. This entry belongs to a study of tumor-infiltrating lymphocytes in oesophageal squamous cell carcinoma. Germline values: CDR1 SGHVT, CDR2 SQSDAQ. The CDR3 totals 17 residues. The sequenced sample was blood. The V and J genes are TRBV7-4 and TRBJ2-1; TRBD1 agrees at 8 bases. With the DNA end fitting TRBJ2-5 better, the J assignment may be wrong. The clonotype originates from a male donor with esophageal squamous cell carcinoma. The DNA of the CDR3 is TGTGCCAGCAGCTTAGCGATAACAGGGGGTGGCCAAGAGACCCAGTACTTC. Residues: CASSLAITGGGQETQYF.